These 31 T cell receptor beta chains originate from one sample sequenced in a study of shared clonotypes between healthy human individuals. TCRdb's copy holds only in-frame clones and misses some; the assay was immunoSEQ multiplex PCR. This table holds hundreds of thousands of clones, roughly 98% found once. The naive CD8 fraction comprised CD45RO-negative cells positively selected for CCR7 and excluded terminally differentiated effector memory CD45RA+ cells. The sequenced material came from naive CD8+ T cells sorted from blood. The receptors here all came from a man younger than 40 in good health.

The rearrangement joins TRBV10-1 to TRBJ2-7, with 16 bases lining up with TRBD2. Germline CDR1 WNHNN, CDR2 SYGVQD (reference sequence). The junction had 8 bases not matched to a gene; V was cut back by 6 bases and J by 6 bases. This CDR3 contains 16 residues. The CDR3 spells CASRPGLAGGQGEQYF. DNA of the CDR3: TGCGCCAGCAGACCGGGACTAGCGGGAGGGCAAGGCGAGCAGTACTTC.

The chain is built from TRBV5-5 and TRBJ2-3, with TRBD2 identical over 13 bases. Germline CDR1 and CDR2: SGHKS and YYEKEE (reference sequence). The CDR3 sequence is 19 residues long. After removal of 0 bases from V and 6 bases from J, the junction contained 13 bases not matched to a gene. The CDR3 reads CASSLGSPPGLAGRDTQYF. The CDR3 coding sequence is TGTGCCAGCAGCTTGGGGTCACCACCGGGACTAGCGGGACGGGATACGCAGTATTTT.

This chain links TRBV7-9 with TRBJ2-7, with 9 bases aligning to TRBD1. Germline CDR1 and CDR2: SEHNR and FQNEAQ (reference sequence). Germline trimming cut 2 bases from V and 5 bases from J; bases unmatched to any gene: 7. The CDR3 has 15 amino acids. CDR3 nucleotides: TGTGCCAGCAGCTTACCCGGGACAGGGATCAACGAGCAGTACTTC. It codes for CASSLPGTGINEQYF. Full variable domain (rest looked up from reference TRBV7-9 and TRBJ2-7): DTGVSQNPRHKITKRGQNVTFRCDPISEHNRLYWYRQTLGQGPEFLTYFQNEAQLEKSRLLSDRFSAERPKGSFSTLEIQRTEQGDSAMYLCASSLPGTGINEQYFGPGTRLTVT.

CDR3 region: CSVVGLAGGRSSYEQYF. DNA for the CDR3: TGCAGCGTTGTAGGACTAGCGGGAGGAAGGAGCTCCTACGAGCAGTACTTC. The chain is built from TRBV29-1 and TRBJ2-7; 14 bases map to TRBD2. With 4 bases clipped from V and 0 bases from J, the junction kept 8 bases outside the gene matches. From germline, CDR1 is SQVTM and CDR2 ANQGSEA. The CDR3 is 17 amino acids.

This rearrangement joins TRBV29-1 to TRBJ2-1, with D perhaps matching TRBD2 (5 bases). The length of the CDR3 is 13 residues. CDR1 is SQVTM and CDR2 is ANQGSEA in the germline V gene. V was clipped by 3 bases and J by 1 base, with 7 bases between them. This CDR3 reads CSVETGSYNEQFF. In DNA, the CDR3 is TGCAGCGTTGAGACGGGATCCTACAATGAGCAGTTCTTC.

This chain joins TRBV27 and TRBJ2-7; TRBD2 matches 10 bases. The trim removed 6 bases at V and 2 bases at J, leaving 16 bases unmatched. The CDR3 has 18 amino acids. CDR1 and CDR2 (germline): MNHEY, SMNVEV (reference sequence). The chain's CDR3 is CASSSKAGGPLLTYEQYF. CDR3 in DNA: TGTGCCAGCAGCAGCAAAGCGGGAGGGCCTCTCTTAACCTACGAGCAGTACTTC.

V and J are TRBV7-2 and TRBJ2-3; 9 bases map to TRBD1. Per the germline V gene, CDR1 is SGHTA and CDR2 is FQGNSA. The V gene end was trimmed by 2 bases and the J gene end by 2 bases; junction bases not matched to a gene: 8. The CDR3 spans 17 residues. This CDR3 reads CASSLPRDREPTDTQYF. The CDR3 DNA is TGTGCCAGCAGCTTACCCCGGGACAGGGAGCCCACAGATACGCAGTATTTT. The entire variable domain, with the rest obtained from reference TRBV7-2 and TRBJ2-3, is as follows: GAGVSQSPSNKVTEKGKDVELRCDPISGHTALYWYRQSLGQGLEFLIYFQGNSAPDKSGLPSDRFSAERTGGSVSTLTIQRTQQEDSAVYLCASSLPRDREPTDTQYFGPGTRLTVL.

This chain joins TRBV18 and TRBJ2-7, with D possibly matching TRBD1 (8 bases). The V and J ends lost 4 bases and 0 bases respectively, with 19 bases between them. This CDR3 is built from 17 residues. Germline V lookup: CDR1 KGHSH, CDR2 LQKENI. The CDR3 region is CASSRPTGEGSSYEQYF. CDR3 sequence (DNA): TGTGCCAGCTCACGCCCGACAGGGGAGGGATCCTCCTACGAGCAGTACTTC.

The chain has TRBV7-9 and TRBJ1-5; weak D call: TRBD1 (6 bases). The V gene's germline CDR1 is SEHNR and CDR2 FQNEAQ (reference sequence). V lost 5 bases and J lost 1, with 12 bases in between. The CDR3 consists of 15 residues. DNA for the CDR3: TGTGCCAGCAGCCCTCAGACAGGAAGCAATCAGCCCCAGCATTTT. Protein sequence: CASSPQTGSNQPQHF.

The chain joins TRBV4-3 to TRBJ2-2; D unresolved. This CDR3 has 15 amino acids. V gave up 3 bases and J gave up 4 bases, with 12 bases separating them. CDR1 and CDR2 (germline): LGHNA, YSLEER. The CDR3 nucleotides are TGCGCCAGCAGCCAGTTTCAGGATGGCACCGGGGAGCTGTTTTTT. Amino acids: CASSQFQDGTGELFF.

This chain joins TRBV6-1 and TRBJ2-7; D not certain. The germline V and J ends were trimmed by 7 bases and 2 bases, with 15 bases remaining between them. Germline CDR1 and CDR2: MNHNS and SASEGT. This CDR3 spans 14 amino acids. CDR3 residues: CASKNIDPTYEQYF. The CDR3 nucleotides are TGTGCCAGCAAAAATATAGACCCTACCTACGAGCAGTACTTC.

CDR3 amino acids: CASSSTGANYGYTF. CDR3 nucleotide sequence: TGTGCCAGCAGCTCCACAGGGGCTAACTATGGCTACACCTTC. V is TRBV7-9 and J is TRBJ1-2, with 7 bases that match TRBD1. Germline-derived CDR1 and CDR2 are SEHNR and FQNEAQ (reference sequence). This CDR3 comprises 14 residues. The ends lost 4 bases at V and 0 bases at J; junction bases unmatched: 2.

This sequence joins TRBV4-2 and TRBJ2-7; D not certain. V lost 5 bases, J lost 1 base, and 12 bases lay in between. The germline V gene has CDR1 LGHNA and CDR2 YNFKEQ. The CDR3 has 14 residues. CDR3 sequence (DNA): TGTGCCAGCAGCGTTTACAGAGGATCCTACGAGCAGTACTTC. Its translation: CASSVYRGSYEQYF.

The chain joins TRBV29-1 to TRBJ1-2; tentative D call: TRBD1 (5 bases). CDR3 length equals 14 residues. V was clipped by 3 bases and J by 7 bases, with 18 bases between them. Per the germline V gene, CDR1 is SQVTM and CDR2 is ANQGSEA. In nucleotides, the CDR3 is TGCAGCGTTGATCACCGGGACCGGGCGTCTGGCTACACCTTC. Translating gives CSVDHRDRASGYTF. Looking up the rest from reference TRBV29-1 and TRBJ1-2 gives the full variable domain: SAVISQKPSRDICQRGTSLTIQCQVDSQVTMMFWYRQQPGQSLTLIATANQGSEATYESGFVIDKFPISRPNLTFSTLTVSNMSPEDSSIYLCSVDHRDRASGYTFGSGTRLTVV.

V gene TRBV10-3 combines with J gene TRBJ2-4, with D perhaps TRBD1 (5 bases). The CDR3 consists of 14 residues. Germline CDR1 is ENHRY and CDR2 is SYGVKD. The V end lost 10 bases, the J end lost 4 bases, and 17 bases lay between the germline ends. Here the CDR3 DNA reads TGTGCCACCAGACCGGACACGATTAAAAACATTCAGTACTTC. Translated: CATRPDTIKNIQYF.

The chain carries TRBV9 and TRBJ2-7; 7 nucleotides align to TRBD2. The length of the CDR3 is 14 residues. The junction had 2 bases not matched to a gene; V was cut back by 0 bases and J by 2 bases. Germline V gene sequence: CDR1 SGDLS, CDR2 YYNGEE. CDR3 bases: TGTGCCAGCAGCGTAGAAGGGACTACCTACGAGCAGTACTTC. It encodes CASSVEGTTYEQYF.

CDR3 coding DNA: TGTGCCAGCGCCGTCCAAGGAGAGACCCAGTACTTC. This sequence encodes CASAVQGETQYF. The chain combines TRBV7-9 with TRBJ2-5, with no clear D. V lost 8 bases to trimming and J lost 4 bases, with 11 bases between them. Per germline, CDR1 SEHNR and CDR2 FQNEAQ (reference sequence). This CDR3 region has 12 residues.

The chain combines TRBV4-1 with TRBJ2-7; TRBD2 aligns across 10 bases. Germline V gene data show CDR1 as MGHRA and CDR2 as YSYEKL. The V gene end was trimmed by 4 bases and the J gene end by 0 bases; junction bases not matched to a gene: 12. This CDR3 is built from 18 residues. CDR3 nucleotide sequence: TGCGCCAGCAGCCTAAAGATCCCACTAGCGGGAACCTCCTACGAGCAGTACTTC. Its translation is CASSLKIPLAGTSYEQYF.

The chain has TRBV9 and TRBJ2-7, with D unresolved. This CDR3 region has 14 residues. Germline CDR1 and CDR2: SGDLS and YYNGEE. V was cut by 0 bases and J by 3 bases, with 10 bases left in between. The CDR3 region is CASSVDPLSYEQYF. CDR3 coding DNA: TGTGCCAGCAGCGTAGACCCCCTTAGCTACGAGCAGTACTTC.

This clone came up once. The chain links TRBV11-2 to TRBJ2-7; D might be TRBD2 (6 bases). CDR3 length: 11 amino acids. V was shortened by 8 bases and J by 1 base, with 6 bases between the two germline ends. Germline CDR1 SGHAT, CDR2 FQNNGV. CDR3 bases: TGTGCCAGCGCGGGATCCTACGAGCAGTACTTC. Its protein product is CASAGSYEQYF.

The chain joins TRBV5-1 to TRBJ2-5, with D possibly being TRBD1 (8 bases). This CDR3 is built from 17 residues. CDR1 is SGHRS and CDR2 is YFSETQ in the germline V gene. Between the trimmed V and J ends, which lost 0 bases and 5 bases, there was a span of 20 bases. This chain's CDR3 is CASSLAYDRGGSETQYF. For the CDR3, the DNA is TGCGCCAGCAGCTTGGCCTATGACAGGGGAGGGAGTGAGACCCAGTACTTC.

The genes are TRBV7-9 and TRBJ2-1, with D tentatively TRBD2 (5 bases). V dropped 7 bases and J dropped 10 bases, with 14 bases sitting between them. The CDR3 consists of 12 residues. The V gene's germline CDR1 is SEHNR and CDR2 FQNEAQ (reference sequence). The CDR3 sequence is CASMTPEGEQFF. CDR3 coding DNA: TGTGCCAGCATGACACCAGAGGGCGAGCAGTTCTTC.

CDR3 region: CSVEFWDRENEQYF. CDR3 coding DNA: TGCAGCGTTGAATTTTGGGACAGGGAGAACGAGCAGTACTTC. This chain links TRBV29-1 with TRBJ2-7, with 9 bases identical to TRBD1. Losses at the gene ends were 2 bases for V and 5 bases for J; bases not matched to a gene: 7. Germline values: CDR1 SQVTM, CDR2 ANQGSEA. This CDR3 has 14 amino acids.

V and J are TRBV4-1 and TRBJ2-2; no firm D call. Germline-derived CDR1 and CDR2 are MGHRA and YSYEKL. The CDR3 consists of 14 residues. The germline V and J ends were trimmed by 4 bases and 6 bases, with 12 bases remaining between them. This chain's CDR3 is CASSPSSNAGELFF. The CDR3 nucleotides read TGCGCCAGCAGCCCCTCTTCCAACGCCGGGGAGCTGTTTTTT.

The chain combines TRBV21-1 with TRBJ2-7; the DNA was not compared with TRBD2, the D call given in the table. TRBV21-1 is tagged as a pseudogene. The length of the CDR3 is 17 residues. This CDR3 is CASSKITPRSTSYEQYF. The CDR3, as DNA: TGTGCCAGCAGCAAAATAACCCCGCGAAGTACCTCCTACGAGCAGTACTTC.

The chain uses TRBV5-8 and TRBJ2-3; 7 bases match TRBD2. Germline CDR1 SGHTS, CDR2 YDEGEE. CDR3 length equals 14 residues. Losses at the gene ends were 7 bases for V and 2 bases for J; bases not matched to a gene: 7. The CDR3 sequence is CASGGVANTDTQYF. DNA for the CDR3: TGTGCCAGCGGGGGGGTCGCAAACACAGATACGCAGTATTTT.

The chain is built from TRBV2 and TRBJ2-1, with 10 nucleotides matching TRBD1. There are 18 residues in the CDR3. Unmatched junction bases numbered 18, after V lost 6 bases and J lost 7 bases. Germline lookup yields CDR1 SNHLY and CDR2 FYNNEI. CDR3 nucleotide sequence: TGTGCCAGCAGCCTCAAATTGCAAGGGACAGGGGTGGTTAATGAGCAGTTCTTC. Amino acid sequence: CASSLKLQGTGVVNEQFF. The full variable domain, its missing parts supplied by reference TRBV2 and TRBJ2-1, is EPEVTQTPSHQVTQMGQEVILRCVPISNHLYFYWYRQILGQKVEFLVSFYNNEISEKSEIFDDQFSVERPDGSNFTLKIRSTKLEDSAMYFCASSLKLQGTGVVNEQFFGPGTRLTVL.

The chain joins TRBV7-2 to TRBJ2-5; no definite D call. Germline values: CDR1 SGHTA, CDR2 FQGNSA. This CDR3 has 14 residues. V lost 6 bases and J lost 2, with 13 bases in between. The CDR3, as DNA: TGTGCCAGCAGGCCCCGACGGAATCAAGAGACCCAGTACTTC. This sequence encodes CASRPRRNQETQYF.

The chain recombines TRBV7-2 with TRBJ2-1; either TRBD1 or TRBD2 may fit D (6 bases each). Germline CDR1 SGHTA, CDR2 FQGNSA. V gave up 5 bases and J gave up 6 bases, with 17 bases separating them. This CDR3 is built from 15 residues. The CDR3 DNA follows: TGTGCCAGCAGCCGTCTGGGGGGCGCCTCCAATGAGCAGTTCTTC. This gives the protein CASSRLGGASNEQFF.

A remark on this clone: The sample carries other DNA sequences with the same CDR3. The chain has TRBV6-5 and TRBJ2-2; no definite D call. Germline V gene data show CDR1 as MNHEY and CDR2 as SVGAGI. The CDR3 consists of 13 residues. The V gene lost 6 bases and the J gene lost 3 bases, with 8 bases spanning the gap. CDR3 sequence (DNA): TGTGCCAGCAGCCTTCCTTACACCGGGGAGCTGTTTTTT. It specifies CASSLPYTGELFF.

The chain employs TRBV7-9 and TRBJ1-5; D possibly corresponds to TRBD1 (5 bases). The CDR3 spans 16 residues. Germline loops: CDR1 SEHNR, CDR2 FQNEAQ (reference sequence). Trimming removed 3 bases from V and 0 bases from J, with 12 bases in between. Here the CDR3 reads CASSLSGTDSNQPQHF. In nucleotides, the CDR3 is TGTGCCAGCAGCTTGTCCGGGACGGATAGCAATCAGCCCCAGCATTTT.